The T cell receptor beta chain under discussion was sequenced for a study of technical replicates of blood from a handful of donors. The assay was immunoSEQ multiplex PCR, and TCRdb's table has in-frame clones only and misses some. The repertoire has fewer than 95,000 clones, approximately 95% of them found once; the top ten carry around 0.25%. There are 13 residues in the CDR3. Germline CDR1 MRHNA, CDR2 SNTAGT. V dropped 2 bases and J dropped 10 bases, with 12 bases sitting between them. The specimen sequenced was T cells isolated from PBMCs. The genes are TRBV6-4 and TRBJ2-1; no firm D call. The TCR comes from a human donor in good health. CDR3 amino acids: CASSDQSLREQFF. CDR3 sequence (DNA): TGTGCCAGCAGTGACCAGTCATTGAGGGAGCAGTTCTTC.